The subject of this entry is one TCR beta chain. Its antigen is unknown. Base qualities are not at hand, and no much larger clone is one base apart. This specimen belongs to a study of blood T cell repertoires in COVID-19 (dated by TCRdb to 2018 to 2021). Background on the whole study: The collaborator samples originated in the United States, Italy and Spain and spanned the acute and convalescent phases of COVID-19. The prospective study material was composed of cDNA or gDNA derived from T cells, B-cell-depleted T cells, or PBMCs. Subjects who had been exposed to COVID-19, were actively infected with it, or had recovered from it provided the deeply sampled blood TCRbeta repertoires that made up the dataset. The repertoires were made available in a free public database intended to serve as a resource for research on the immune response to SARS-CoV-2. Samples came from the ongoing ImmuneRACE study (first 160 participants) plus 1,254 subjects from 6 global collaborators. Nearly every sample came with metadata listing a de-identified subject ID, COVID-19 status, age in years and sex. Where available, HLA class I and class II types were taken from metadata supplied by the sample provider and were not determined by assay-based typing. What the authors observed across the whole study: How much clinical and demographic metadata was included differed by source and by participant, and the metadata was provided uncurated.

The immunoSEQ Assay, a bias-controlled multiplex PCR, was used to amplify TCRbeta CDR3 regions from genomic DNA. From the authors' description of their analysis: The number of nucleated cells in each sample was estimated by amplification of reference gene primers within the assay. To quantify the absolute abundance of each unique TCRbeta CDR3 rearrangement, sequence reads were collapsed and filtered. For each sample, productive Simpson clonality was calculated by taking the square root of Simpson's diversity index across productive rearrangements. In TCRdb, the immuneACCESS table is reduced to in-frame sequences with V and J assigned. These tables do not hold every clone; where another copy was compared, an unresolved V gene accounts for under half, and the others remain unexplained. V and J calls and clone size follow that table, whereas D and trimming were derived from the DNA. The sample table shows about 400,000 clones, and 88% are seen once. The top ten clonotypes cover approximately 2% of the sample.

Enrolling through a virtual design, the prospective study's participants ranged in age from roughly 18 to 90 years and lived across around 25 United States geographic areas. Cohort assignment in the prospective study relied on participant-reported clinical history from a screening survey and a study questionnaire. Mobile phlebotomists in the prospective study collected whole blood, serum and a nasopharyngeal or oropharyngeal swab from every participant. Prospective study participants could optionally give additional blood draws and questionnaires over a roughly 2-month period. Before DNA extraction, blood samples from the prospective study were shipped at room temperature or frozen. The CDR3 covers 14 residues, taking in both the cysteine and the phenylalanine. The DNA shown is the 42-base CDR3, in frame from base 1. Deletion took 8 bases off V and 2 bases off J, with a span of 16 bases between the germline ends. CDR1 is given as GTSNPN and CDR2 as SVGIG, both from the germline V gene (reference sequence).

The chain couples TRBV30 to TRBJ2-1, with a tentative D gene TRBD2 over 6 matching bases. The receptor comes from a woman aged 35 to 49 with acute COVID-19. The sequenced material came from PBMCs or T cells enriched from blood (not recorded which). The CDR3 amino acid sequence is: CARAASGPYNEQFF. The DNA reads TGTGCCCGGGCGGCGAGCGGGCCCTACAATGAGCAGTTCTTC.